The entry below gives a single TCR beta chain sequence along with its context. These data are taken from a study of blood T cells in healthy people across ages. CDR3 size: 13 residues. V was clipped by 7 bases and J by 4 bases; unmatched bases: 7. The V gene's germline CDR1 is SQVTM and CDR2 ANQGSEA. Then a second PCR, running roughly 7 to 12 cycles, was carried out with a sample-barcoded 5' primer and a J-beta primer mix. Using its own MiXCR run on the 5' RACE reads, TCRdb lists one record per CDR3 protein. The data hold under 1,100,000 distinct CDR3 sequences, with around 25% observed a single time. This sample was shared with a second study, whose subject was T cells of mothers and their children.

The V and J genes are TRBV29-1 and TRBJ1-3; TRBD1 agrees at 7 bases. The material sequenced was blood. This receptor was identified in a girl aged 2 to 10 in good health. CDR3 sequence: CSAKPGQGNTIYF. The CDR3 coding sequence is TGCAGCGCTAAACCGGGACAGGGAAACACCATATATTTT.